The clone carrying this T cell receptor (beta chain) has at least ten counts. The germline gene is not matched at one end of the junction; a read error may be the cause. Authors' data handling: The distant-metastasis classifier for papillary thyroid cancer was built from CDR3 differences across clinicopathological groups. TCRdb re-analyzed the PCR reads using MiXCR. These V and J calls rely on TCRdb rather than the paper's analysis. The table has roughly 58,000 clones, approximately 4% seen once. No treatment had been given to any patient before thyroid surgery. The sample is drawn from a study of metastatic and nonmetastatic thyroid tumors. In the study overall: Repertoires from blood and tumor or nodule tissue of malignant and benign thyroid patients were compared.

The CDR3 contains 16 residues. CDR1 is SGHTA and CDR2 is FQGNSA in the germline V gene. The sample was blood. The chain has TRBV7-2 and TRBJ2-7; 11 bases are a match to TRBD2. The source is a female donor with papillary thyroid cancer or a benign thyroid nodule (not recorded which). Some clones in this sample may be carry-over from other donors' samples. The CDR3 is CASSLARTSGPYEQYF. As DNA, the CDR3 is TGTGCCAGCAGCCTAGCCCGGACTAGCGGGCCCTACGAGCAGTACTTC.